One sample yielded the 9 T cell receptor beta chains listed below, sequenced in a study of T cells in Graves' hyperthyroidism and ophthalmopathy. Amplification of TCR beta CDR3 regions used RNA as the template. The primer set for the first-round RT-PCR of the TCR CDR3 was HTBI. MiXCR was run by TCRdb on the multiplex PCR reads, yielding one entry per CDR3 protein. The table shows under 300,000 distinct CDR3 sequences, with less than 30% occurring only once. The specimen sequenced was blood. These receptors originate from a man aged 40-49 years with Graves' hyperthyroidism that later progressed to Graves' ophthalmopathy.

This clonotype was observed at least ten times. This sequence joins TRBV7-8 and TRBJ1-1; 7 bases map to TRBD1. Per germline, CDR1 SGHVS and CDR2 FQNEAQ. The ends lost 5 bases at V and 5 bases at J; junction bases unmatched: 8. The CDR3 extends over 14 amino acids. The CDR3 reads CASSLAGGTTEAFF. CDR3 bases: TGTGCCAGCAGCCTCGCAGGGGGGACGACTGAAGCTTTCTTT.

This clonotype was counted many times. V is TRBV11-1 and J is TRBJ1-2; D is undetermined. Germline V gene data show CDR1 as SGHAT and CDR2 as FQDESV (reference sequence). The V gene lost 3 bases and the J gene lost 8 bases, with 22 bases spanning the gap. There are 16 residues in the CDR3. The CDR3 sequence is CASSLDDRDALRGYTF. CDR3 coding DNA: TGTGCCAGCAGCTTGGACGATCGAGACGCCCTTAGGGGCTACACCTTC.

This clonotype was picked up many times. The chain joins TRBV14 to TRBJ1-1; D remains unclear. This CDR3 has 13 amino acids. Per germline, CDR1 SGHDN and CDR2 FVKESK. V was clipped by 4 bases and J by 4 bases, with 10 bases between them. This CDR3 reads CASSLGRFTEAFF. As DNA, the CDR3 is TGTGCCAGCAGCCTTGGCCGCTTCACTGAAGCTTTCTTT.

V is TRBV7-2 and J is TRBJ2-5, with TRBD2 matching over 7 bases. Trimming cost V 3 bases and J 2 bases; bases outside gene matches: 9. Germline V gene sequence: CDR1 SGHTA, CDR2 FQGNSA. The CDR3 length is 16 residues. CDR3 bases: TGTGCCAGCAGCTTGGGCGCGGGAGTCGAACAAGAGACCCAGTACTTC. Encoded protein: CASSLGAGVEQETQYF. Supplemented by reference TRBV7-2 and TRBJ2-5, the full variable domain reads GAGVSQSPSNKVTEKGKDVELRCDPISGHTALYWYRQSLGQGLEFLIYFQGNSAPDKSGLPSDRFSAERTGGSVSTLTIQRTQQEDSAVYLCASSLGAGVEQETQYFGPGTRLLVL.

This clonotype was seen many times. The chain couples TRBV29-1 to TRBJ2-3; the D gene is possibly TRBD1 (6 bases). The ends were cut back, 2 bases at V and 2 bases at J, with 17 bases in the middle. This CDR3 region has 16 residues. Germline values: CDR1 SQVTM, CDR2 ANQGSEA. The CDR3 region has the DNA TGCAGCGTTGAACAACTCGACAGGATCCTCACAGATACGCAGTATTTT. It yields the protein CSVEQLDRILTDTQYF.

The V and J genes are TRBV20-1 and TRBJ1-5; D is ambiguous. The germline CDR1 and CDR2 sequences are DFQATT and SNEGSKA (reference sequence). The CDR3 sequence is 15 residues long. V was cut by 0 bases and J by 7 bases, with 16 bases left in between. The CDR3, as DNA: TGCAGTGCTAGAGACTCGATCTCGGGCACGCAGCCCCAGCATTTT. This gives the protein CSARDSISGTQPQHF.

The chain is built from TRBV10-2 and TRBJ1-2; TRBD1 agrees at 10 bases. The CDR3 length is 14 residues. CDR1 is WSHSY and CDR2 is SAAADI in the germline V gene. The V gene end was trimmed by 6 bases and the J gene end by 6 bases; junction bases not matched to a gene: 7. CDR3: CASSETGTGDGYTF. CDR3 in DNA: TGCGCCAGCAGCGAGACCGGGACAGGGGATGGCTACACCTTC.

This clonotype was recorded many times. CDR3 bases: TGTGCCACCAGTGACCACTGGGTAGCGGGAGGGCAGAACACCGGGGAGCTGTTTTTT. Translated, it gives CATSDHWVAGGQNTGELFF. This chain joins TRBV24-1 and TRBJ2-2; 11 nucleotides line up with TRBD2. V dropped 4 bases and J dropped 1; count of bases not matched to a gene: 10. The CDR3 runs 19 residues. From germline, CDR1 is KGHDR and CDR2 SFDVKD.

The chain recombines TRBV18 with TRBJ1-2; D call uncertain. V gave up 2 bases and J gave up 1 base, with 23 bases separating them. This CDR3 has 19 amino acids. The germline V gene has CDR1 KGHSH and CDR2 LQKENI. DNA for the CDR3: TGTGCCAGCTCACCAACCATGGCCGGCAAGGGCCTCTTTAACTATGGCTACACCTTC. Translated: CASSPTMAGKGLFNYGYTF.